The 22 T cell receptor beta chains listed next were all sequenced from one sample in a study of OX40 agonist ivuxolimab in advanced cancers. Using immunoSEQ multiplex PCR, the repertoire was profiled, and TCRdb retains in-frame clones only, with some absent. The sample yields about 110,000 clones, 90% seen once. The material sequenced was CD4+ or CD8+ T cells sorted from blood, taken in a trial of the OX40 agonist ivuxolimab. The receptors here all came from an adult with an advanced solid tumor such as melanoma, head and neck, liver or kidney cancer.

The chain links TRBV28 to TRBJ2-3; a possible D gene is TRBD1 (6 bases). CDR3 length: 14 amino acids. V dropped 7 bases and J dropped 7 bases, with 18 bases sitting between them. Per the germline V gene, CDR1 is MDHEN and CDR2 is SYDVKM. CDR3: CASTPGAGANTQYF. In DNA, the CDR3 is TGTGCCAGCACCCCCGGGGCAGGGGCGAATACGCAGTATTTT. The whole variable domain, filled in from reference TRBV28 and TRBJ2-3, reads DVKVTQSSRYLVKRTGEKVFLECVQDMDHENMFWYRQDPGLGLRLIYFSYDVKMKEKGDIPEGYSVSREKKERFSLILESASTNQTSMYLCASTPGAGANTQYFGPGTRLTVL.

The V and J genes are TRBV10-3 and TRBJ2-3; D not certain. The CDR3 loop spans 14 amino acids. Germline CDR1 is ENHRY and CDR2 is SYGVKD. V shed 0 bases and J shed 1 base, with 5 bases lying between them. CDR3 sequence: CAISESVGTDTQYF. The DNA of the CDR3 is TGTGCCATCAGTGAGTCGGTTGGCACAGATACGCAGTATTTT.

V is TRBV7-2 and J is TRBJ2-1, with 10 bases aligning to TRBD1. The CDR3 length is 15 residues. Germline trimming cut 9 bases from V and 4 bases from J; bases unmatched to any gene: 9. Looked up from germline, CDR1 is SGHTA and CDR2 is FQGNSA. This CDR3 reads CASRKGTGVYNEQFF. The CDR3 nucleotides read TGTGCCAGTCGTAAGGGGACAGGGGTGTACAATGAGCAGTTCTTC.

This chain uses TRBV12-5 with TRBJ2-1, with 10 bases fitting TRBD2. This CDR3 region has 14 residues. Trimming cost V 6 bases and J 7 bases; bases outside gene matches: 6. Germline V CDR1 and CDR2: LGHNT, FRNRAP. CDR3 loop: CASGSGGALNEQFF. The DNA for the CDR3 is TGTGCTAGTGGAAGCGGGGGGGCCTTGAATGAGCAGTTCTTC.

V and J are TRBV28 and TRBJ2-2; maybe TRBD2 (5 bases). V was trimmed by 1 base and J by 5 bases, leaving 11 bases between them. The CDR3 is 15 amino acids. CDR1 MDHEN and CDR2 SYDVKM come from the germline V gene. For the CDR3, the DNA is TGTGCCAGCAGTTTATCCGCTCCGGGGACCGGGGAGCTGTTTTTT. Protein product: CASSLSAPGTGELFF.

The CDR3 region has the DNA TGTGCCAGCAGTTCACTAGATACGCAGTATTTT. Translated, it gives CASSSLDTQYF. This chain connects TRBV6-5 to TRBJ2-3; no clear D. This CDR3 has 11 residues. Per the germline V gene, CDR1 is MNHEY and CDR2 is SVGAGI. Trimming removed 4 bases from V and 5 bases from J, with 4 bases in between.

This sequence joins TRBV7-2 and TRBJ1-6; 7 bases are shared with TRBD1. There are 14 residues in the CDR3. V shed 5 bases and J 6 bases; nucleotides not matched to a gene: 4. Per germline, CDR1 SGHTA and CDR2 FQGNSA. This chain's CDR3 is CASSPRTGNSPLHF. The CDR3 bases are TGTGCCAGCAGCCCTAGGACAGGTAATTCACCCCTCCACTTT.

The V call is TRBV5-1, the J call TRBJ1-2; D perhaps matches TRBD1 (6 bases). Trimming removed 1 base from V and 8 bases from J, with 9 bases in between. This CDR3 has 12 residues. Germline loops: CDR1 SGHRS, CDR2 YFSETQ. The chain's CDR3 is CASSLQGSGYTF. CDR3 DNA sequence: TGCGCCAGCAGCTTGCAGGGGAGCGGCTACACCTTC. Full variable domain (missing parts from reference TRBV5-1 and TRBJ1-2): KAGVTQTPRYLIKTRGQQVTLSCSPISGHRSVSWYQQTPGQGLQFLFEYFSETQRNKGNFPGRFSGRQFSNSRSEMNVSTLELGDSALYLCASSLQGSGYTFGSGTRLTVV.

V usage is TRBV7-3 and J usage is TRBJ2-2; TRBD2 is a possible D gene (5 bases). The CDR3 contains 15 residues. The germline V and J ends were trimmed by 1 base and 5 bases, with 11 bases remaining between them. The germline CDR1 and CDR2 sequences are SGHTA and FQGTGA. The CDR3 sequence is CASSLNREPTGELFF. DNA of the CDR3: TGTGCCAGCAGCTTAAATCGGGAACCTACCGGGGAGCTGTTTTTT. The full variable domain, completed using reference TRBV7-3 and TRBJ2-2, is GAGVSQTPSNKVTEKGKYVELRCDPISGHTALYWYRQSLGQGPEFLIYFQGTGAADDSGLPNDRFFAVRPEGSVSTLKIQRTERGDSAVYLCASSLNREPTGELFFGEGSRLTVL.

This clone was detected a few times. V gene TRBV14 combines with J gene TRBJ2-6; D uncertain. The CDR3 loop spans 18 amino acids. The germline V and J ends were trimmed by 2 bases and 4 bases, with 18 bases remaining between them. Looked up from germline, CDR1 is SGHDN and CDR2 is FVKESK. CDR3 in amino acids: CASSQWVGSRIGANVLTF. The CDR3 region has the DNA TGTGCCAGCAGCCAATGGGTAGGGTCAAGGATCGGGGCCAACGTCCTGACTTTC.

The V gene is TRBV10-1, the J gene TRBJ2-1; 9 nucleotides match TRBD2. This CDR3 has 16 residues. V shed 3 bases, J shed 4 bases, and the junction held 7 bases outside the gene matches. CDR1 is WNHNN and CDR2 is SYGVQD in the germline V gene (reference sequence). CDR3 nucleotide sequence: TGCGCCAGCAGTGATGGCGGGGGGGCTGTGTACAATGAGCAGTTCTTC. Translating it yields CASSDGGGAVYNEQFF.

The chain is built from TRBV11-2 and TRBJ1-1, with D unclear. The CDR3 extends over 12 amino acids. In germline, CDR1 is SGHAT, CDR2 FQNNGV. With 7 bases removed from V and 8 bases from J, the gap between germline ends came to 14 bases. In DNA, the CDR3 is TGTGCCAGCACCCGGAGCGGGCTCGAAGCTTTCTTT. As protein: CASTRSGLEAFF.

J is TRBJ2-6 and V is TRBV21-1; TRBD1, the D gene given by the table, was not confirmed from the DNA. TRBV21-1 is annotated as a pseudogene. There are 15 residues in the CDR3. As DNA, the CDR3 is TGTGCCAGCAGCAAAAGGGGGCCTGGGGCCAACGTCCTGACTTTC. Its translation: CASSKRGPGANVLTF.

This chain uses TRBV5-8 with TRBJ1-1; no reliable D call. CDR1 and CDR2 (germline): SGHTS, YDEGEE. This CDR3 comprises 11 residues. Trimming cost V 1 base and J 6 bases, with 4 bases left between them. This chain's CDR3 is CASSLWSEAFF. The CDR3 DNA follows: TGTGCCAGCAGCTTGTGGTCTGAAGCTTTCTTT.

The chain joins TRBV28 to TRBJ1-1, with D perhaps matching TRBD1 (5 bases). The CDR3 extends over 13 amino acids. The V and J ends lost 7 bases and 5 bases respectively, with 14 bases between them. CDR1 MDHEN and CDR2 SYDVKM come from the germline V gene. CDR3 sequence: CASTIPGMTEAFF. The CDR3 DNA reads TGTGCCAGCACCATCCCAGGGATGACTGAAGCTTTCTTT.

The chain is built from TRBV7-3 and TRBJ2-6; the D is unclear. Germline CDR1 is SGHTA and CDR2 is FQGTGA. This CDR3 contains 18 residues. V dropped 5 bases and J dropped 0 bases, with 17 bases sitting between them. CDR3 DNA sequence: TGTGCCAGCAGCCCACTTTTGAGGAAACTCTCTGGGGCCAACGTCCTGACTTTC. Translating it yields CASSPLLRKLSGANVLTF.

The table lists this clone with a count of one. The V gene is TRBV7-9, the J gene TRBJ2-3; D might be TRBD2 (7 bases). The germline V and J ends were trimmed by 4 bases and 1 base, with 21 bases remaining between them. The CDR3 contains 18 residues. Germline CDR1 reads SEHNR; CDR2 reads FQNEAQ (reference sequence). The CDR3 DNA reads TGTGCCAGCAGCTCCTGGGGGGCGGGGGCCCGAGGCACAGATACGCAGTATTTT. Amino acid sequence: CASSSWGAGARGTDTQYF.

CDR3 residues: CASRRRAGNTIYF. The CDR3 nucleotides read TGTGCCAGCAGGCGGCGGGCTGGAAACACCATATATTTT. This chain joins TRBV6-5 and TRBJ1-3; no clear D. Trimming took 6 bases from V and 2 from J, leaving 8 bases between them. Germline V gene data show CDR1 as MNHEY and CDR2 as SVGAGI. This CDR3 is 13 amino acids long.

The chain is built from TRBV18 and TRBJ1-2; TRBD1 matches at 7 bases. V was pared by 2 bases and J by 5 bases, with 11 bases of the junction left unmatched. The CDR3 covers 16 residues. The V gene's germline CDR1 is KGHSH and CDR2 LQKENI. The CDR3 reads CASSPKPGQHIYGYTF. The CDR3 nucleotides read TGTGCCAGCTCACCAAAACCGGGACAGCATATTTATGGCTACACCTTC.

The V gene is TRBV9, the J gene TRBJ2-7, with D maybe TRBD2 (6 bases). The V gene's germline CDR1 is SGDLS and CDR2 YYNGEE. This CDR3 has 13 residues. V was clipped by 2 bases and J by 6 bases, with 12 bases between them. In nucleotides, the CDR3 is TGTGCCAGCAGCGTGGGAGGTAGAGGCGAGCAGTACTTC. This gives the protein CASSVGGRGEQYF. Based on the CDR3 plus reference TRBV9 and TRBJ2-7, the full variable domain is DSGVTQTPKHLITATGQRVTLRCSPRSGDLSVYWYQQSLDQGLQFLIQYYNGEERAKGNILERFSAQQFPDLHSELNLSSLELGDSALYFCASSVGGRGEQYFGPGTRLTVT.

V is TRBV7-3 and J is TRBJ2-3; 7 nucleotides align to TRBD1. V trimming: 4 bases; J trimming: 2 bases; junction bases outside the gene matches: 3. Germline loops: CDR1 SGHTA, CDR2 FQGTGA. The CDR3 is made up of 14 amino acids. The CDR3 loop is CASSWDSVTDTQYF. The CDR3 nucleotides are TGTGCCAGCAGCTGGGACAGTGTCACAGATACGCAGTATTTT.

The chain employs TRBV9 and TRBJ1-4; the D gene is possibly TRBD1 (6 bases). The CDR3 contains 16 residues. In germline, CDR1 is SGDLS, CDR2 YYNGEE. V shed 4 bases and J shed 0 bases, with 13 bases lying between them. The DNA for the CDR3 is TGTGCCAGCAGCCCACAGACAGGTCCAACTAATGAAAAACTGTTTTTT. Translated: CASSPQTGPTNEKLFF.